The T cell receptor beta chain under discussion was sequenced for a study of tumor-infiltrating lymphocytes in primary liver carcinoma. About the research overall: Samples gave roughly 3.65 to 8 million productive TCRbeta reads, similar across tissue types.

The study co-extracted DNA and RNA from roughly 20-30 mg of unsorted bulk tissue. A primer in the constant region served to generate TCR beta cDNA from about 480 ng of total RNA. Libraries for TCR beta were built through three nested multiplex PCR rounds, which together made up a slightly modified ARM-PCR procedure. Forward primers for TRBV1-TRBV30 and a C-beta reverse primer served the first two PCR rounds, at around 11 cycles each. TCRdb passed the multiplex PCR reads through MiXCR, listing each CDR3 protein once. The data contain 100,000 or so distinct CDR3 sequences, approximately 68% of them singletons. V dropped 1 base and J dropped 6 bases, with 21 bases sitting between them. CDR1 and CDR2 from the germline V gene are MDHEN and SYDVKM. The CDR3 has 18 amino acids. This clonotype has more than one count but fewer than ten.

The sample was liver tumor tissue from sampling region 5. Subset: tumor region T5, tumor centre. The clonotype originates from a woman in her sixties with primary liver carcinoma and hepatitis B virus infection. This chain links TRBV28 with TRBJ2-2; a possible D gene is TRBD2 (5 bases). The CDR3 loop reads CASSLFSRGNTLAGELFF. Written as DNA, the CDR3 is TGTGCCAGCAGTTTATTCAGTCGGGGAAACACCCTGGCCGGGGAGCTGTTTTTT.